The T cell receptor beta chain described here comes from a study of T cell repertoires in cytomegalovirus infection. Study context: Matching HLA type and CMV infection were both indicated by public TCR beta signatures.

Each CDR3 protein gets one entry after TCRdb re-called the reads with MiXCR. The data contain a few hundred thousand distinct CDR3 sequences, just under 35% of them singletons. Worth noting for this clonotype: Its antigen is unknown.

The V end lost 0 bases, the J end lost 6 bases, and 9 bases lay between the germline ends. CDR1 LGHNA and CDR2 YSLEER come from the germline V gene. The length of the CDR3 is 14 residues. General study points: The cumulative frequency of public TCR beta families distinguished individuals who carried CMV together with the relevant HLA. Within the response measured ex vivo, HLA-C-restricted CMV-specific TCR beta clonotypes were dominant.

This clonotype was obtained from a human donor in good health (CMV status not recorded). Some clones in this sample may be carry-over from other donors' samples. The V call is TRBV4-3, the J call TRBJ2-1; D is uncertain. Specimen: cultured PBMCs, collected from culture after CMV antigen stimulation. The CDR3 loop is CASSQDPGSNEQFF. The CDR3 nucleotides are TGCGCCAGCAGCCAAGACCCGGGCAGCAATGAGCAGTTCTTC.